These 10 T cell receptor beta chains originate from one sample sequenced in a study of blood T cell repertoires in COVID-19. Profiling relied on immunoSEQ multiplex PCR, and the TCRdb table lists in-frame clones only, not all of them. Here the sample spans approximately 360,000 clones, approximately 87% being singletons. Sequencing input: PBMCs or T cells enriched from blood (not recorded which). These receptors were obtained from a woman in her twenties or thirties with acute COVID-19.

The V call is TRBV6-1, the J call TRBJ2-1, with D perhaps matching TRBD1 (6 bases). The germline V gene has CDR1 MNHNS and CDR2 SASEGT. CDR3 length: 11 residues. Trimming left V 3 bases short and J 15 bases short, with 12 bases between. CDR3: CASSEGHLGFF. CDR3 in DNA: TGTGCCAGCAGTGAGGGACACCTGGGGTTCTTC.

This chain joins TRBV19 and TRBJ1-4; D is uncertain. Deletions cut 3 bases from V and 0 bases from J, with 17 bases between. Germline-derived CDR1 and CDR2 are LNHDA and SQIVND (reference sequence). The CDR3 sequence is 18 residues long. The CDR3 DNA sequence: TGTGCCAGTAGTATCGCGCGCAATCGGCGGGCAACTAATGAAAAACTGTTTTTT. Its translation: CASSIARNRRATNEKLFF.

The rearrangement links TRBV5-1 to TRBJ2-3; a weak D match, TRBD2 (6 bases). V shed 4 bases and J shed 3 bases, with 18 bases lying between them. CDR1 SGHRS and CDR2 YFSETQ come from the germline V gene. The CDR3 is 16 residues long. CDR3 amino acids: CASSGGTRTQTDTQYF. CDR3 bases: TGCGCCAGCAGCGGGGGGACCAGGACACAGACAGATACGCAGTATTTT.

The chain is built from TRBV2 and TRBJ1-5; 12 bases are a match to TRBD1. Germline V CDR1 and CDR2: SNHLY, FYNNEI. The trim removed 5 bases at V and 7 bases at J, leaving 6 bases unmatched. CDR3 length equals 15 residues. CDR3 sequence: CASSSGTGGRQPQHF. As DNA, the CDR3 is TGTGCCAGCAGTTCCGGGACAGGGGGCCGGCAGCCCCAGCATTTT.

The V and J genes are TRBV19 and TRBJ1-5; D is possibly TRBD1 (6 bases). The CDR3 totals 15 residues. Germline V CDR1 and CDR2: LNHDA, SQIVND (reference sequence). Between the trimmed V and J ends, which lost 2 bases and 3 bases, there was a span of 11 bases. CDR3 residues: CASSITGRNNQPQHF. CDR3 DNA sequence: TGTGCCAGTAGTATAACAGGGAGAAACAATCAGCCCCAGCATTTT.

J is TRBJ2-3 and V is TRBV7-2; 8 nucleotides match TRBD2. V shed 5 bases and J 0 bases; nucleotides not matched to a gene: 10. Germline lookup yields CDR1 SGHTA and CDR2 FQGNSA. This CDR3 comprises 17 residues. CDR3 sequence reads: CASSPIVRGDSTDTQYF. The CDR3 DNA follows: TGTGCCAGCAGCCCAATTGTGCGGGGGGACAGCACAGATACGCAGTATTTT.

The chain links TRBV30 to TRBJ2-3; TRBD2 matches 7 bases. After removal of 3 bases from V and 3 bases from J, the junction contained 3 bases not matched to a gene. The CDR3 covers 13 residues. Germline-derived CDR1 and CDR2 are GTSNPN and SVGIG (reference sequence). CDR3 sequence: CAWRMGGTDTQYF. The CDR3 nucleotides read TGTGCCTGGAGAATGGGGGGGACAGATACGCAGTATTTT.

The J gene is TRBJ2-1, the V gene TRBV3-1 (or the pseudogene TRBV3-2); D might be TRBD1 (6 bases). CDR3 size: 16 residues. The germline CDR1 and CDR2 sequences are LGHDT and YNNKEL (reference sequence). V gave up 4 bases and J gave up 5 bases, with 18 bases separating them. The DNA of the CDR3 is TGTGCCAGCAGCCCGATGAGGGGGAAGATAGACAATGAGCAGTTCTTC. Its protein is CASSPMRGKIDNEQFF.

This chain uses TRBV7-2 with TRBJ1-2; D is unclear. The CDR3 runs to 15 residues. The V gene's germline CDR1 is SGHTA and CDR2 FQGNSA. V was shortened by 6 bases and J by 0 bases, with 14 bases between the two germline ends. CDR3 in DNA: TGTGCCAGCAGTTTAACAGCACAGACTAACTATGGCTACACCTTC. Its translation is CASSLTAQTNYGYTF.

The chain uses TRBV12-5 and TRBJ1-1; TRBD1 aligns across 9 bases. Germline lookup yields CDR1 LGHNT and CDR2 FRNRAP. Losses at the gene ends were 3 bases for V and 1 base for J; bases not matched to a gene: 6. The length of the CDR3 is 16 residues. The DNA of the CDR3 is TGTGCTAGTGGTTTAACCGGGACAGGGCCGAACACTGAAGCTTTCTTT. Translated, it gives CASGLTGTGPNTEAFF.